A selection of T cell receptor beta chains follows, all from one sample in a study of shared clonotypes between healthy human individuals. Data came from immunoSEQ multiplex PCR; TCRdb stores just in-frame clones and leaves some out. The sample has around 2,100,000 clones, over 85% seen once. Input material: naive CD8+ T cells sorted from blood. These TCRs come from a man aged 18 to 30 in good health. Both conserved end residues are trimmed from each CDR3. Fields, in order: V gene, J gene, CDR3 protein.

V gene: TRBV5-8
J gene: TRBJ1-1
CDR3 protein: ASSYGTEAF

V gene: TRBV28
J gene: TRBJ1-5
CDR3 protein: ASSPTGTLYQPQH

V gene: TRBV7-2
J gene: TRBJ2-2
CDR3 protein: ASSFDSSGELF

V gene: TRBV28
J gene: TRBJ1-5
CDR3 protein: ASSSFSQPQH

V gene: TRBV7-2
J gene: TRBJ1-6
CDR3 protein: ASSDTGAGSPLH

V gene: TRBV2
J gene: TRBJ2-5
CDR3 protein: ASSERLYAETQY

V gene: TRBV27
J gene: TRBJ2-7
CDR3 protein: ASRDRANYEQY

V gene: TRBV5-8
J gene: TRBJ1-2
CDR3 protein: ASSFRNNYGYT

V gene: TRBV27
J gene: TRBJ1-1
CDR3 protein: ASSQSGVTEAF

V gene: TRBV5-4
J gene: TRBJ1-4
CDR3 protein: ASSLRGSEKLF

V gene: TRBV11-3
J gene: TRBJ2-7
CDR3 protein: ASSLGHTYEQY

V gene: TRBV2
J gene: TRBJ2-2
CDR3 protein: ASARTIAGGPTTGELF

V gene: TRBV5-8
J gene: TRBJ2-2
CDR3 protein: ASSLELAGGPGTGELF

V gene: TRBV7-9
J gene: TRBJ1-2
CDR3 protein: ASSRGAPYGYT

V gene: TRBV4-1
J gene: TRBJ2-3
CDR3 protein: ASSQGTSSTDTQY

V gene: TRBV7-9
J gene: TRBJ2-2
CDR3 protein: ASSTGTGDWNTGELF

V gene: TRBV5-1
J gene: TRBJ2-5
CDR3 protein: ASSLALHGTGQETQY

V gene: TRBV5-6
J gene: TRBJ2-1
CDR3 protein: ASSSNPIYNEQF

V gene: TRBV2
J gene: TRBJ2-2
CDR3 protein: ASSEALGTANTGELF

V gene: TRBV7-8
J gene: TRBJ2-7
CDR3 protein: ASSPSLYQREQY

V gene: TRBV2
J gene: TRBJ1-2
CDR3 protein: AIPTPAGDGGYT

V gene: TRBV7-6
J gene: TRBJ2-1
CDR3 protein: ASSLGESRNEQF

V gene: TRBV5-4
J gene: TRBJ2-7
CDR3 protein: ASSTGTGNEQY

V gene: TRBV7-9
J gene: TRBJ2-7
CDR3 protein: ASSLAGVYEQY

V gene: TRBV4-1
J gene: TRBJ2-7
CDR3 protein: ASSQVPSGAYEQY

V gene: TRBV9
J gene: TRBJ1-2
CDR3 protein: ASSVGLTTVYGYT

V gene: TRBV19
J gene: TRBJ2-7
CDR3 protein: ASSIDEGSSYEQY

V gene: TRBV28
J gene: TRBJ1-2
CDR3 protein: ASSRTTNYGYT

V gene: TRBV27
J gene: TRBJ2-2
CDR3 protein: ASTPLGLAGTNTGELF

V gene: TRBV14
J gene: TRBJ2-2
CDR3 protein: ASSQEEDSIYPTGELF

V gene: TRBV2
J gene: TRBJ2-7
CDR3 protein: ASSDDYSYEQY

V gene: TRBV7-9
J gene: TRBJ2-7
CDR3 protein: ASSLAQGSFHEQY

V gene: TRBV15
J gene: TRBJ2-7
CDR3 protein: ATSRVGLGVYEQY

V gene: TRBV4-3
J gene: TRBJ2-3
CDR3 protein: ASSQALERERWTDTQY

V gene: TRBV5-1
J gene: TRBJ2-1
CDR3 protein: ASSLVWDRSDNEQF

V gene: TRBV9
J gene: TRBJ2-3
CDR3 protein: ASSVAGSSTDTQY

V gene: TRBV5-6
J gene: TRBJ1-4
CDR3 protein: ASSSGEKLF

V gene: TRBV27
J gene: TRBJ2-7
CDR3 protein: ASSRDTTYEQY

V gene: TRBV9
J gene: TRBJ2-3
CDR3 protein: ASRRGHGDTQY

V gene: TRBV9
J gene: TRBJ2-7
CDR3 protein: ASSPGTGDSYEQY

V gene: TRBV9
J gene: TRBJ2-7
CDR3 protein: ASSPSGLASHEQY

V gene: TRBV5-1
J gene: TRBJ2-1
CDR3 protein: ASSLESSGSPNEQF

V gene: TRBV9
J gene: TRBJ2-3
CDR3 protein: ASSGGDSTDTQY

V gene: TRBV2
J gene: TRBJ2-3
CDR3 protein: ASSEGARTDTQY

V gene: TRBV5-6
J gene: TRBJ1-1
CDR3 protein: ASSHPPVTNTEAF